Listed here is a single TCR beta chain. Its target is not known. This record belongs to a study of CD8+ T cells in alopecia areata. Study overall: In an open-label trial, patients got 5 to 10 mg tofacitinib twice daily. Percent of scalp involved defined treated patients' severity scores. General study points: Many expanded lesional clones persisted during tofacitinib (in both scalp and blood).

V lost 4 bases and J lost 2, with 12 bases in between. This CDR3 has 15 amino acids. CDR1 is MNHEY and CDR2 is SMNVEV in the germline V gene (reference sequence). Sequencing relied on a cDNA template that was reverse transcribed from extracted RNA. Measured with immunoSEQ multiplex PCR; TCRdb has only the in-frame clones, and not every one. The data contain 100,000 or so clones, about three fifths of them singletons. The treatment here: oral pan-JAK inhibitor, 5-10 mg twice daily. Specimens obtained from alopecia areata patients comprised lesional scalp punch biopsies and peripheral blood. This TCR was recovered from a human donor with alopecia areata. The sequences come from CD8+ T cells sorted from blood, collected between weeks 55 and 65, from a patient treated with tofacitinib. The chain carries TRBV27 and TRBJ2-1; D is possibly TRBD2 (7 bases). The CDR3: CASSWGGGPYNEQFF. The CDR3 region has the DNA TGTGCCAGCAGTTGGGGCGGGGGCCCCTACAATGAGCAGTTCTTC.